The 24 T cell receptor beta chains below all came from one sample that was sequenced in a study of beta chain features in type 1 diabetes. All of the isolated RNA was reverse transcribed, so expressed TCRB transcripts were sequenced. Some clones are missing from TCRdb's copy, which holds only in-frame ones; the method was immunoSEQ multiplex PCR. The repertoire includes 860,000 or so clones, 15% to 20% of them detected once, and about 0.02% sits in the top ten. Sequencing was performed on naive CD4+ T cells from blood. These receptors originate from a woman in her late teens or twenties in good health.

This clone was found a few times. V usage is TRBV7-9 and J usage is TRBJ2-1; tentative D call: TRBD2 (5 bases). The CDR3 is 12 amino acids. Germline CDR1 reads SEHNR; CDR2 reads FQNEAQ (reference sequence). The ends were cut back, 1 base at V and 14 bases at J, with 12 bases in the middle. The CDR3 sequence: CASSLVTGNKFF. CDR3 nucleotide sequence: TGTGCCAGCAGCTTAGTGACGGGGAACAAGTTCTTC.

This clone turned up a few times. V gene TRBV9 combines with J gene TRBJ2-2; D perhaps matches TRBD2 (5 bases). This CDR3 is built from 15 residues. Looked up from germline, CDR1 is SGDLS and CDR2 is YYNGEE. Trimming took 0 bases from V and 7 from J, leaving 13 bases between them. CDR3 in DNA: TGTGCCAGCAGCGTAGAAGGGCGGGCCGGCGGGGAGCTGTTTTTT. It is translated as CASSVEGRAGGELFF.

The V call is TRBV6-6, the J call TRBJ2-5, with 7 bases aligning to TRBD2. CDR1 MNHNY and CDR2 SVGAGI come from the germline V gene (reference sequence). The CDR3 extends over 13 amino acids. The J segment lost 5 bases and the V segment lost 5 bases, leaving 5 bases of the junction unmatched. The CDR3 coding sequence is TGTGCCAGCAGTGTGCGGGGGAGGGAGACCCAGTACTTC. This codes for CASSVRGRETQYF.

This clone was seen more than once but under ten times. The chain uses TRBV28 and TRBJ1-2; 7 nucleotides match TRBD1. The V and J ends lost 6 bases and 3 bases, in that order; junction bases with no gene match: 13. The length of the CDR3 is 16 residues. Looked up from germline, CDR1 is MDHEN and CDR2 is SYDVKM. CDR3 DNA: TGTGCCAGCAGCTTACTGACAGGGCGACTTGACTATGGCTACACCTTC. This translates into CASSLLTGRLDYGYTF.

The table lists this clone with a few counts. The chain couples TRBV7-8 to TRBJ2-1, with TRBD2 matching 10 bases. The junction had 14 bases not matched to a gene; V was cut back by 7 bases and J by 8 bases. The germline gives CDR1 SGHVS, CDR2 FQNEAQ. The CDR3 runs 16 residues. The CDR3 protein is CASKRFEASGSYEQFF. The DNA of the CDR3 is TGTGCCAGCAAACGTTTCGAGGCTAGCGGGAGCTATGAGCAGTTCTTC.

Concerning this clone itself: Other nucleotide sequences in the sample specify the same CDR3. The chain has TRBV20-1 and TRBJ2-7; D is unclear. CDR1 is DFQATT, CDR2 SNEGSKA, per germline (reference sequence). This CDR3 comprises 10 residues. Trimming left V 6 bases short and J 5 bases short, with 8 bases between. This chain's CDR3 is CSASRDEQYF. The CDR3 DNA follows: TGCAGTGCAAGTAGAGACGAGCAGTACTTC.

The genes are TRBV27 and TRBJ2-3; tentatively, D is TRBD2 (5 bases). CDR1 is MNHEY, CDR2 SMNVEV, per germline (reference sequence). This CDR3 is 14 amino acids long. V was cut by 3 bases and J by 3 bases, with 10 bases left in between. CDR3 protein: CASSFGVGTDTQYF. The CDR3 nucleotides read TGTGCCAGCAGTTTCGGGGTGGGTACAGATACGCAGTATTTT.

This clone was seen a handful of times. The chain recombines TRBV5-1 with TRBJ1-2; the match to TRBD1 covers 8 bases. CDR3 length: 14 residues. In germline, CDR1 is SGHRS, CDR2 YFSETQ. Trimming removed 4 bases from V and 11 bases from J; junction bases left unmatched: 13. CDR3 sequence reads: CASSLMTGVGVYTF. Written as DNA, the CDR3 is TGCGCCAGCAGCCTAATGACAGGGGTTGGTGTTTACACCTTC.

Concerning this clone: This specimen includes other DNA sequences encoding the same CDR3. V is TRBV15 and J is TRBJ2-7, with D tentatively TRBD2 (5 bases). V was clipped by 8 bases and J by 3 bases, with 8 bases between them. Looked up from germline, CDR1 is LNHNV and CDR2 is YYDKDF (reference sequence). This CDR3 contains 11 residues. The CDR3 DNA reads TGTGCCACCGGAGAGGGCTACGAGCAGTACTTC. Encoded protein: CATGEGYEQYF.

The gene calls are TRBV6-5 and TRBJ2-7; TRBD2 might be the D (7 bases). The CDR3 spans 15 residues. With 6 bases removed from V and 6 bases from J, the gap between germline ends came to 21 bases. Germline CDR1 is MNHEY and CDR2 is SVGAGI. The CDR3 nucleotides are TGTGCCAGCAGCGATGGCGGGGGCGGACGGGGCGAGCAGTACTTC. This gives the protein CASSDGGGGRGEQYF.

This chain uses TRBV29-1 with TRBJ2-1; TRBD2 agrees at 10 bases. With V trimmed by 3 bases and J by 14 bases, 4 bases remained unmatched. The CDR3 runs to 11 residues. Germline V gene sequence: CDR1 SQVTM, CDR2 ANQGSEA. The CDR3 here is CSVEEGLAEFF. Written as DNA, the CDR3 is TGCAGCGTTGAGGAAGGACTAGCGGAGTTCTTC.

The chain links TRBV5-1 to TRBJ2-1, with 8 bases matching TRBD2. The length of the CDR3 is 15 residues. J was trimmed by 7 bases and V by 4 bases; bases with no gene match: 10. Looked up from germline, CDR1 is SGHRS and CDR2 is YFSETQ. The CDR3 protein is CASSGSAGDVNEQFF. The CDR3 nucleotides read TGCGCCAGCAGCGGATCAGCGGGAGACGTGAATGAGCAGTTCTTC.

This clone was counted a few times. The chain couples TRBV27 to TRBJ1-2; D ambiguous. CDR3 size: 15 residues. CDR1 is MNHEY, CDR2 SMNVEV, per germline (reference sequence). Trimming took 6 bases from V and 6 from J, leaving 20 bases between them. DNA for the CDR3: TGTGCCAGCAGCCGGCTCAAGCGGTCAGGTGATGGCTACACCTTC. Residues: CASSRLKRSGDGYTF.

This clone came up a few times. V gene TRBV11-2 combines with J gene TRBJ2-1, with a possible D match to TRBD2 (5 bases). Germline V gene sequence: CDR1 SGHAT, CDR2 FQNNGV. V was trimmed by 3 bases and J by 15 bases, leaving 18 bases between them. This CDR3 comprises 13 residues. CDR3: CASSFEGFGSGFF. CDR3 DNA: TGTGCCAGCAGCTTCGAAGGGTTTGGGAGCGGGTTCTTC.

The chain has TRBV18 and TRBJ2-3; 8 bases match TRBD1. CDR3 length equals 14 residues. Trimming at V came to 3 bases and at J to 4 bases, leaving 3 bases not matched to a gene. Per the germline V gene, CDR1 is KGHSH and CDR2 is LQKENI. The CDR3 here is CASSPSQGADTQYF. In nucleotides, the CDR3 is TGTGCCAGCTCACCCTCACAGGGGGCAGATACGCAGTATTTT.

The V call is TRBV7-2, the J call TRBJ2-7, with a weak D call TRBD2 (5 bases). The assigned J gene may be wrong: the sequence end matches TRBJ2-5 better. The CDR3 runs 15 residues. CDR1 is SGHTA and CDR2 is FQGNSA in the germline V gene. The CDR3, as DNA: TGTGCCAGCAGCTCTGCTCCGGGAAGACAAGAGACCCAGTACTTC. Translated, it gives CASSSAPGRQETQYF.

J is TRBJ2-1 and V is TRBV6-5; TRBD1 matches 11 bases. The V segment lost 8 bases and the J segment 7 bases; nucleotides outside the gene matches: 10. The CDR3 consists of 15 residues. Germline values: CDR1 MNHEY, CDR2 SVGAGI. As DNA, the CDR3 is TGTGCCAGCTCCCCCCGGGACAGGGGGGGGAATGAGCAGTTCTTC. This gives the protein CASSPRDRGGNEQFF.

Written as DNA, the CDR3 is TGTGCCAGCTCACCACGGGTAGCCTCTACCTTC. Translated: CASSPRVASTF. The rearrangement uses TRBV18 and TRBJ1-2; D remains unclear. The CDR3 length is 11 residues. V was trimmed by 1 base and J by 14 bases, leaving 11 bases between them. CDR1 is KGHSH, CDR2 LQKENI, per germline.

This clone appeared a few times. The chain recombines TRBV15 with TRBJ2-2, with 12 bases lining up with TRBD2. The germline gives CDR1 LNHNV, CDR2 YYDKDF (reference sequence). This CDR3 has 18 amino acids. V lost 1 base, J lost 5 bases, and 8 bases stayed unmatched. CDR3 amino acids: CATSRVAGLAGLTGELFF. The DNA of the CDR3 is TGTGCCACCAGCAGAGTTGCGGGACTAGCGGGCTTAACCGGGGAGCTGTTTTTT.

The genes are TRBV5-4 and TRBJ1-2, with 9 bases that match TRBD1. The trim removed 2 bases at V and 6 bases at J, leaving 5 bases unmatched. Germline lookup yields CDR1 SGHNT and CDR2 YYREEE (reference sequence). The CDR3 sequence is 14 residues long. Here the CDR3 DNA reads TGTGCCAGCAGCTTACACAGGGGGCGGGATGGCTACACCTTC. Its translation: CASSLHRGRDGYTF. The complete variable domain, with remaining parts taken from reference TRBV5-4 and TRBJ1-2, reads ETGVTQSPTHLIKTRGQQVTLRCSSQSGHNTVSWYQQALGQGPQFIFQYYREEENGRGNFPPRFSGLQFPNYSSELNVNALELDDSALYLCASSLHRGRDGYTFGSGTRLTVV.

In its sample, this clone was seen a few times. V usage is TRBV7-3 and J usage is TRBJ2-1; TRBD1 agrees at 7 bases. Germline lookup yields CDR1 SGHTA and CDR2 FQGTGA. V shed 5 bases, J shed 4 bases, and the junction held 8 bases outside the gene matches. This CDR3 contains 15 residues. This CDR3 reads CASSPRRGQYNEQFF. The DNA of the CDR3 is TGTGCCAGCAGCCCCCGTCGGGGACAGTACAATGAGCAGTTCTTC.

This clone was seen more than once but under ten times. The chain recombines TRBV5-1 with TRBJ1-1; D may be TRBD1 (6 bases). The CDR3 consists of 14 residues. Germline V gene sequence: CDR1 SGHRS, CDR2 YFSETQ. V was shortened by 3 bases and J by 8 bases, with 17 bases between the two germline ends. The CDR3 protein is CASSSGDLLTEAFF. The CDR3 DNA reads as TGCGCCAGCAGCTCAGGGGACCTCCTCACGGAAGCTTTCTTT.

The gene calls are TRBV15 and TRBJ1-2, with D maybe TRBD1 (6 bases). V was trimmed by 1 base and J by 7 bases, leaving 16 bases between them. CDR1 is LNHNV and CDR2 is YYDKDF in the germline V gene (reference sequence). The CDR3 totals 15 residues. This CDR3 reads CATSRVLQGISGYTF. The CDR3 bases are TGTGCCACCAGCAGAGTCCTCCAGGGGATTTCTGGCTACACCTTC.

There are a few counts of this clone. The J gene is TRBJ2-7, the V gene TRBV4-2, with D perhaps matching TRBD1 (6 bases). Looked up from germline, CDR1 is LGHNA and CDR2 is YNFKEQ. CDR3 length equals 16 residues. Trimming took 3 bases from V and 1 from J, leaving 16 bases between them. CDR3 loop: CASSQTPGHVSYEQYF. Written as DNA, the CDR3 is TGTGCCAGCAGCCAGACCCCGGGACACGTTTCCTACGAGCAGTACTTC.